This T cell receptor (beta chain) was profiled in a study of technical replicates of blood from several donors. Germline V gene lookup returns CDR1 SGDLS and CDR2 YYNGEE. CDR3 size: 24 residues. Trimming at V came to 1 base and at J to 0 bases, leaving 23 bases not matched to a gene. Here immunoSEQ multiplex PCR was the method, and the copy in TCRdb shows in-frame clones only, minus some. Among tens of thousands of clones listed, about 97% were seen once. The receptor comes from a human donor in good health. The sample was T cells isolated from PBMCs. This chain joins TRBV9 and TRBJ2-1, with 12 bases that match TRBD2. The CDR3 sequence: CASSVPRQTTLAGGPPSSYNEQFF. The DNA of the CDR3 is TGTGCCAGCAGCGTACCTAGACAGACAACTCTAGCGGGAGGGCCGCCGTCCTCCTACAATGAGCAGTTCTTC.